The 30 T cell receptor beta chains presented below share a single source sample, sequenced in a study of response to subunit inactivated influenza vaccine. TCRdb analysed the RT-PCR reads with MiXCR anew, one entry per CDR3 protein. This sample carries more than 700,000 distinct CDR3 sequences, less than 25% of them seen once, and the ten largest clones take roughly a tenth. The sample here was PBMCs from blood, taken 5 days after vaccination. The receptor source for this set is a man in his fifties or sixties who received an inactivated influenza vaccine.

This sequence joins TRBV2 and TRBJ2-1; D possibly corresponds to TRBD1 (6 bases). Between the trimmed V and J ends, which lost 0 bases and 6 bases, there was a span of 9 bases. Looked up from germline, CDR1 is SNHLY and CDR2 is FYNNEI. There are 14 residues in the CDR3. The CDR3 bases are TGTGCCAGCAGTGAAGCTCAGGGGTTCAATGAGCAGTTCTTC. Translating gives CASSEAQGFNEQFF.

The V and J genes are TRBV12-3 or TRBV12-4 and TRBJ2-5; D gene unclear. V lost 8 bases to trimming and J lost 7 bases, with 14 bases between them. The CDR3 spans 12 residues. Here the CDR3 reads CASLQGRGTQYF. The CDR3 DNA is TGTGCCAGCCTCCAAGGCCGAGGGACCCAGTACTTC.

This clonotype was counted a few times. V is TRBV4-2 and J is TRBJ2-1; no definite D call. The CDR3 is 16 amino acids. Germline V gene sequence: CDR1 LGHNA, CDR2 YNFKEQ. Trimming removed 0 bases at V and 1 base at J, with 10 bases between. The CDR3 DNA reads TGTGCCAGCAGCCAAGATTCGGCTAGGTCCTACAATGAGCAGTTCTTC. This sequence encodes CASSQDSARSYNEQFF.

The rearrangement joins TRBV20-1 to TRBJ2-1; tentative D call: TRBD2 (7 bases). The germline V gene has CDR1 DFQATT and CDR2 SNEGSKA (reference sequence). V was trimmed by 3 bases and J by 5 bases, leaving 14 bases between them. This CDR3 has 14 residues. The CDR3 sequence is CSAREGGGHNEQFF. The CDR3, as DNA: TGCAGTGCTAGGGAGGGGGGGGGACACAATGAGCAGTTCTTC.

V gene TRBV2 combines with J gene TRBJ2-7; D gene unclear. Trimming took off 3 bases at V and 6 bases at J, with 12 bases between the two ends. CDR1 and CDR2 from the germline V gene are SNHLY and FYNNEI. This CDR3 spans 13 amino acids. CDR3 coding DNA: TGTGCCAGCAGTGATCTGGGAACCTCCGAGCAGTACTTC. Protein sequence: CASSDLGTSEQYF.

This chain uses TRBV29-1 with TRBJ2-5; 8 positions match TRBD1. The CDR3 length is 12 residues. The germline gives CDR1 SQVTM, CDR2 ANQGSEA. V shed 7 bases and J 3 bases; nucleotides not matched to a gene: 4. The chain's CDR3 is CSADRVKETQYF. The DNA for the CDR3 is TGCAGCGCGGACAGGGTTAAAGAGACCCAGTACTTC.

The chain uses TRBV20-1 and TRBJ2-2; D is unresolved. Trimming removed 4 bases from V and 4 bases from J, with 13 bases in between. The germline CDR1 and CDR2 sequences are DFQATT and SNEGSKA (reference sequence). The CDR3 totals 14 residues. DNA of the CDR3: TGCAGTGCTACCCCCGCAGTTGGCACCGGGGAGCTGTTTTTT. Its translation is CSATPAVGTGELFF.

This clonotype was seen many times. The chain uses TRBV12-3 or TRBV12-4 and TRBJ2-1; D gene unclear. Deletions cut 5 bases from V and 0 bases from J, with 8 bases between. There are 14 residues in the CDR3. CDR3: CASSRTGSYNEQFF. The DNA for the CDR3 is TGTGCCAGCAGTCGGACGGGCTCCTACAATGAGCAGTTCTTC.

The chain couples TRBV4-2 to TRBJ1-4; D possibly corresponds to TRBD1 (5 bases). The germline V gene encodes CDR1 LGHNA and CDR2 YNFKEQ. There are 15 residues in the CDR3. Trimming took 0 bases from V and 3 from J, leaving 8 bases between them. The CDR3 DNA reads TGTGCCAGCAGCCAAGAGGGGGATGCTAATGAAAAACTGTTTTTT. It is translated as CASSQEGDANEKLFF.

Only a few counts were recorded for this clonotype. The chain employs TRBV12-3 or TRBV12-4 and TRBJ2-3; TRBD2 agrees at 9 bases. Trimming cost V 3 bases and J 5 bases; bases outside gene matches: 6. The CDR3 length is 15 residues. The CDR3 DNA sequence: TGTGCCAGCAGTTTTTCTAGCGGGGTCCGAGATACGCAGTATTTT. Translating gives CASSFSSGVRDTQYF.

The gene calls are TRBV12-3 or TRBV12-4 and TRBJ1-3, with D uncertain. CDR3 length: 14 residues. V dropped 7 bases and J dropped 2 bases, with 12 bases sitting between them. Written as DNA, the CDR3 is TGTGCCAGCACCGCCCTGGCAGCTGGAAACACCATATATTTT. Translation gives CASTALAAGNTIYF.

The chain has TRBV4-3 and TRBJ2-4; D remains ambiguous. V lost 0 bases and J lost 9, with 12 bases in between. Germline CDR1 and CDR2: LGHNA and YSLEER. This CDR3 is 14 amino acids long. CDR3 protein: CASSQEPRTGIQYF. The CDR3 nucleotides read TGCGCCAGCAGCCAAGAACCCAGAACCGGCATTCAGTACTTC.

The chain employs TRBV7-9 and TRBJ2-3; D gene ambiguous. This CDR3 comprises 14 residues. Trimming stripped 5 bases from V and 0 bases from J, with 9 bases between. The V gene's germline CDR1 is SEHNR and CDR2 FQNEAQ (reference sequence). The CDR3: CASSGRISTDTQYF. CDR3 DNA: TGTGCCAGCAGCGGACGGATTAGCACAGATACGCAGTATTTT.

This clonotype was seen ten or more times. This chain links TRBV7-9 with TRBJ2-5; no definite D call. The CDR3 contains 14 residues. In germline, CDR1 is SEHNR, CDR2 FQNEAQ (reference sequence). Deletions cut 1 base from V and 2 bases from J, with 8 bases between. CDR3 coding DNA: TGTGCCAGCAGCTTAGACTGGGGACAAGAGACCCAGTACTTC. Translating it yields CASSLDWGQETQYF.

The genes are TRBV7-2 and TRBJ2-3; the match to TRBD2 covers 7 bases. Trimming removed 1 base from V and 6 bases from J; junction bases left unmatched: 7. The CDR3 is made up of 15 amino acids. CDR1 SGHTA and CDR2 FQGNSA come from the germline V gene. The CDR3 loop reads CASSLVGGRLDTQYF. The CDR3 DNA follows: TGTGCCAGCAGCTTAGTCGGGGGGAGATTGGATACGCAGTATTTT.

The CDR3 reads CASSLSVGGHTDTQYF. CDR3 sequence (DNA): TGTGCCAGCAGTTTATCGGTGGGGGGCCACACAGATACGCAGTATTTT. The chain is built from TRBV27 and TRBJ2-3; D tentatively fits TRBD1 or TRBD2 (6 bases each). Trimming cost V 0 bases and J 2 bases, with 12 bases left between them. The length of the CDR3 is 16 residues. The germline V gene encodes CDR1 MNHEY and CDR2 SMNVEV (reference sequence).

This clonotype was counted between two and nine times. CDR3 in amino acids: CASSQTGTSGSRTGELFF. CDR3 coding DNA: TGCGCCAGCAGCCAAACCGGGACTAGCGGGAGTAGGACCGGGGAGCTGTTTTTT. This chain uses TRBV4-3 with TRBJ2-2; 14 nucleotides line up with TRBD2. J lost 5 bases, V lost 2 bases, and 7 bases had no gene match. CDR1 is LGHNA, CDR2 YSLEER, per germline. The CDR3 totals 18 residues.

This clonotype appeared a few times. This chain uses TRBV7-2 with TRBJ2-1; possible D gene TRBD1, 7 bases. Trimming cost V 5 bases and J 12 bases, with 20 bases left between them. This CDR3 spans 14 amino acids. CDR1 and CDR2 from the germline V gene are SGHTA and FQGNSA. The CDR3 coding sequence is TGTGCCAGCAGCCGCGGGACAGTCCCCCTTAGGCAGTTCTTC. As protein: CASSRGTVPLRQFF.

This chain links TRBV5-1 with TRBJ1-1; no clear D gene. The CDR3 is 15 residues long. CDR1 is SGHRS, CDR2 YFSETQ, per germline. Trimming shortened V by 1 base and J by 0 bases, and 10 bases separated the two germline ends. In DNA, the CDR3 is TGCGCCAGCAGCTTGAACCCGGGAATGAACACTGAAGCTTTCTTT. Its translation: CASSLNPGMNTEAFF. Filled out from reference TRBV5-1 and TRBJ1-1, the complete variable domain reads KAGVTQTPRYLIKTRGQQVTLSCSPISGHRSVSWYQQTPGQGLQFLFEYFSETQRNKGNFPGRFSGRQFSNSRSEMNVSTLELGDSALYLCASSLNPGMNTEAFFGQGTRLTVV.

V gene TRBV7-9 combines with J gene TRBJ2-7, with 9 bases aligning to TRBD1. The ends lost 6 bases at V and 2 bases at J; junction bases unmatched: 14. The CDR3 is 17 residues long. Germline V gene sequence: CDR1 SEHNR, CDR2 FQNEAQ (reference sequence). The CDR3 here is CASSRSDGTGSPYEQYF. DNA of the CDR3: TGTGCCAGCAGTCGTTCGGATGGGACAGGGTCTCCCTACGAGCAGTACTTC.

The V and J genes are TRBV29-1 and TRBJ1-2, with TRBD1 matching over 9 bases. After removal of 6 bases from V and 1 base from J, the junction contained 15 bases not matched to a gene. Germline V lookup: CDR1 SQVTM, CDR2 ANQGSEA. CDR3 length: 17 residues. The CDR3 nucleotides are TGCAGCGTCGTTGGGATGGGAACAGGGGGCGTTAACTATGGCTACACCTTC. This codes for CSVVGMGTGGVNYGYTF.

The V gene is TRBV20-1, the J gene TRBJ2-3; TRBD2 matches at 16 bases. The CDR3 extends over 16 amino acids. Germline loops: CDR1 DFQATT, CDR2 SNEGSKA (reference sequence). Trimming cost V 5 bases and J 6 bases; bases outside gene matches: 8. CDR3 in amino acids: CSAYGTSGGATDTQYF. The CDR3 DNA reads TGCAGTGCTTACGGGACTAGCGGGGGGGCAACTGATACGCAGTATTTT.

This clonotype came up a few times. The gene calls are TRBV11-2 and TRBJ2-7, with D perhaps TRBD1 (5 bases). CDR1 and CDR2 (germline): SGHAT, FQNNGV. The CDR3 runs 13 residues. The V end lost 2 bases, the J end lost 10 bases, and 15 bases lay between the germline ends. In nucleotides, the CDR3 is TGTGCCAGCAGCTTAAACCCTGACAGCCTCCAGTACTTC. Its translation: CASSLNPDSLQYF.

V usage is TRBV4-3 and J usage is TRBJ2-7; tentatively, D is TRBD1 or TRBD2 (5 bases each). In germline, CDR1 is LGHNA, CDR2 YSLEER. The CDR3 extends over 15 amino acids. Between the trimmed V and J ends, which lost 4 bases and 3 bases, there was a span of 16 bases. CDR3 loop: CASSRDVGLNYEQYF. As DNA, the CDR3 is TGCGCCAGCAGCCGGGACGTTGGACTCAACTACGAGCAGTACTTC.

This clonotype was counted only a few times. V gene TRBV15 combines with J gene TRBJ2-7; D call uncertain. This CDR3 spans 15 amino acids. V was pared by 0 bases and J by 2 bases, with 11 bases between. In germline, CDR1 is LNHNV, CDR2 YYDKDF (reference sequence). CDR3 sequence: CATSRDVQGPYEQYF. The CDR3 region has the DNA TGTGCCACCAGCAGAGATGTTCAAGGGCCCTACGAGCAGTACTTC.

This clonotype was found a few times. This chain joins TRBV12-3 or TRBV12-4 and TRBJ2-7; D not certain. The ends were cut back, 5 bases at V and 7 bases at J, with 9 bases in the middle. The CDR3 extends over 11 amino acids. The CDR3 sequence: CASSPRVEQYF. CDR3 bases: TGTGCCAGCAGTCCCCGGGTGGAGCAGTACTTC.

Ten or more counts support this clonotype. The chain couples TRBV20-1 to TRBJ1-1; 9 bases are a match to TRBD1. The CDR3 is 13 residues long. CDR1 DFQATT and CDR2 SNEGSKA come from the germline V gene (reference sequence). The CDR3 DNA reads as TGCACCCCTCGGACAGGGGATTTGGCTGAAGCTTTCTTT. This gives the protein CTPRTGDLAEAFF.

This clonotype was picked up many times. The junction and the germline gene differ at one end; a read error may be behind it. The V call is TRBV5-1, the J call TRBJ2-3, with 9 bases lining up with TRBD1. This CDR3 is built from 14 residues. Germline V lookup: CDR1 SGHRS, CDR2 YFSETQ. DNA for the CDR3: TGTGCCAGCAGTTTGGGACAGGGACCAGATACGCAGTATTTT. It yields the protein CASSLGQGPDTQYF.

The chain couples TRBV4-3 to TRBJ1-1, with 11 bases identical to TRBD1. Germline V CDR1 and CDR2: LGHNA, YSLEER. V gave up 4 bases and J gave up 11 bases; unmatched junction bases: 3. The CDR3 loop spans 12 amino acids. CDR3 sequence reads: CASSRGQGAAFF. In DNA, the CDR3 is TGCGCCAGCAGCCGAGGACAGGGGGCCGCTTTCTTT.

This sequence joins TRBV6-2 or TRBV6-3 and TRBJ2-5; 13 nucleotides align to TRBD2. The CDR3 consists of 21 residues. Germline-derived CDR1 and CDR2 are MNHEY and SVGEGT. V gave up 2 bases and J gave up 5 bases; unmatched junction bases: 20. CDR3 residues: CASSYTGSISTSGRGRETQYF. DNA of the CDR3: TGTGCCAGCAGTTACACTGGTTCCATCTCAACTAGCGGGAGGGGTAGGGAGACCCAGTACTTC.